Presented here are 15 T cell receptor beta chains from one specimen sequenced in a study of CD8 T cells in Susac syndrome. Roughly 0.45 to 1 ug RNA was reverse transcribed with random hexamers. One entry per CDR3 protein results from TCRdb running MiXCR on the immunoSEQ multiplex PCR reads. Among approximately 150,000 distinct CDR3 sequences listed, approximately 93% were seen once. Specimen: CD4+ T cells from PBMCs. The source is a human donor in good health.

The rearrangement uses TRBV20-1 and TRBJ2-3; D is ambiguous. V lost 0 bases, J lost 15 bases, and 13 bases lay in between. The CDR3 covers 11 residues. Germline V gene data show CDR1 as DFQATT and CDR2 as SNEGSKA (reference sequence). The CDR3 protein is CSARDPPGNYF. CDR3 bases: TGCAGTGCTAGAGATCCCCCGGGCAATTATTTT.

The chain combines TRBV6-6 with TRBJ2-7, with TRBD1 identical over 7 bases. CDR1 is MNHNY, CDR2 SVGAGI, per germline (reference sequence). This CDR3 is built from 15 residues. J gave up 6 bases and V 0 bases, and 8 bases lay outside the gene matches. CDR3 sequence (DNA): TGTGCCAGCAGTTACTCGGAAGGGGGCTGGGGCGAGCAGTACTTC. This gives the protein CASSYSEGGWGEQYF.

The rearrangement joins TRBV3-1 to TRBJ1-5; TRBD1 might be the D (6 bases). Germline assignment: CDR1 LGHDT and CDR2 YNNKEL (reference sequence). V lost 6 bases and J lost 7, with 13 bases in between. The CDR3 spans 13 residues. The CDR3 is CASSQGPGQPQHF. In nucleotides, the CDR3 is TGTGCCAGCAGTCAGGGGCCCGGACAGCCCCAGCATTTT.

CDR3 region: CASRQQGFQPQHF. The CDR3 DNA is TGTGCCAGCAGACAACAGGGTTTTCAGCCCCAGCATTTT. J is TRBJ1-5 and V is TRBV2; TRBD1 might be the D (6 bases). Trimming cost V 6 bases and J 6 bases, with 12 bases left between them. Germline CDR1 is SNHLY and CDR2 is FYNNEI. This CDR3 comprises 13 residues. Drawing the rest from reference TRBV2 and TRBJ1-5, the complete variable domain is EPEVTQTPSHQVTQMGQEVILRCVPISNHLYFYWYRQILGQKVEFLVSFYNNEISEKSEIFDDQFSVERPDGSNFTLKIRSTKLEDSAMYFCASRQQGFQPQHFGDGTRLSIL.

This chain uses TRBV20-1 with TRBJ2-1, with 7 bases matching TRBD2. The V and J ends lost 2 bases and 4 bases, in that order; junction bases with no gene match: 8. This CDR3 is built from 15 residues. In germline, CDR1 is DFQATT, CDR2 SNEGSKA (reference sequence). CDR3 sequence: CSARRRASGYNEQFF. CDR3 in DNA: TGCAGTGCTAGAAGGAGGGCTAGCGGATACAATGAGCAGTTCTTC.

The rearrangement uses TRBV2 and TRBJ2-1; 10 bases are shared with TRBD2. From germline, CDR1 is SNHLY and CDR2 FYNNEI. V shed 8 bases, J shed 3 bases, and the junction held 4 bases outside the gene matches. This CDR3 is 14 amino acids long. This chain's CDR3 is CASLAGEFYNEQFF. The DNA of the CDR3 is TGTGCCAGCCTAGCGGGAGAATTCTACAATGAGCAGTTCTTC.

The rearrangement uses TRBV28 and TRBJ1-4; maybe TRBD1 (6 bases). Germline loops: CDR1 MDHEN, CDR2 SYDVKM. The V end lost 5 bases, the J end lost 7 bases, and 14 bases lay between the germline ends. The CDR3 sequence is 14 residues long. The chain's CDR3 is CASSRGATTEKLFF. The CDR3, as DNA: TGTGCCAGCAGTAGGGGGGCGACAACTGAAAAACTGTTTTTT.

This chain links TRBV7-9 with TRBJ2-3; D call uncertain. V was trimmed by 5 bases and J by 4 bases, leaving 7 bases between them. Germline lookup yields CDR1 SEHNR and CDR2 FQNEAQ (reference sequence). There are 12 residues in the CDR3. CDR3 sequence reads: CASSTSPDTQYF. CDR3 bases: TGTGCCAGCAGCACCTCCCCAGATACGCAGTATTTT.

The chain links TRBV20-1 to TRBJ1-1; 8 positions match TRBD1. This CDR3 is 14 amino acids long. V shed 6 bases and J 4 bases; nucleotides not matched to a gene: 10. Looked up from germline, CDR1 is DFQATT and CDR2 is SNEGSKA (reference sequence). CDR3 nucleotide sequence: TGCAGTGCCGTACAGGGGGGCGGCCTCACTGAAGCTTTCTTT. Amino acids: CSAVQGGGLTEAFF.

This clonotype appeared a single time. The CDR3 spells CASSPQQISEAFF. DNA for the CDR3: TGTGCCAGCTCACCTCAACAGATCTCTGAAGCTTTCTTT. The rearrangement links TRBV18 to TRBJ1-1; D ambiguous. V lost 3 bases and J 6 bases, leaving 11 bases between the germline ends. The CDR3 extends over 13 amino acids. CDR1 and CDR2 from the germline V gene are KGHSH and LQKENI.

The CDR3 loop is CASTRMGASYEQYF. CDR3 sequence (DNA): TGTGCCAGCACCAGAATGGGGGCTTCCTACGAGCAGTACTTC. The V and J genes are TRBV2 and TRBJ2-7; a possible D gene is TRBD1 (6 bases). From germline, CDR1 is SNHLY and CDR2 FYNNEI. Trimming cost V 7 bases and J 1 base, with 14 bases left between them. This CDR3 contains 14 residues.

The chain is built from TRBV30 and TRBJ2-5; D gene uncertain. The CDR3 loop spans 11 amino acids. CDR1 and CDR2 from the germline V gene are GTSNPN and SVGIG (reference sequence). V lost 0 bases, J lost 3 bases, and 2 bases lay in between. The CDR3 DNA is TGTGCCTGGAGTGTAAAAGAGACCCAGTACTTC. Protein sequence: CAWSVKETQYF.

This sequence joins TRBV11-2 and TRBJ1-5; D unclear. CDR1 and CDR2 (germline): SGHAT, FQNNGV. This CDR3 is built from 13 residues. Trimming removed 0 bases at V and 5 bases at J, with 5 bases between. Written as DNA, the CDR3 is TGTGCCAGCAGCTTAGATGTCCATCAGCCCCAGCATTTT. Amino acids: CASSLDVHQPQHF.

The gene calls are TRBV20-1 and TRBJ2-5; tentative D call: TRBD2 (6 bases). Germline-derived CDR1 and CDR2 are DFQATT and SNEGSKA (reference sequence). The CDR3 contains 12 residues. V was trimmed by 6 bases and J by 4 bases, leaving 12 bases between them. The CDR3 is CSASGVTETQYF. Here the CDR3 DNA reads TGCAGTGCCTCGGGAGTCACAGAGACCCAGTACTTC.

CDR3 protein: CSVGDRDGEQYF. CDR3 nucleotides: TGCAGCGTTGGGGACAGGGATGGGGAGCAGTACTTC. The rearrangement joins TRBV29-1 to TRBJ2-7, with 9 bases identical to TRBD1. Germline CDR1 and CDR2: SQVTM and ANQGSEA. This CDR3 has 12 residues. Trimming removed 4 bases from V and 7 bases from J; junction bases left unmatched: 5.